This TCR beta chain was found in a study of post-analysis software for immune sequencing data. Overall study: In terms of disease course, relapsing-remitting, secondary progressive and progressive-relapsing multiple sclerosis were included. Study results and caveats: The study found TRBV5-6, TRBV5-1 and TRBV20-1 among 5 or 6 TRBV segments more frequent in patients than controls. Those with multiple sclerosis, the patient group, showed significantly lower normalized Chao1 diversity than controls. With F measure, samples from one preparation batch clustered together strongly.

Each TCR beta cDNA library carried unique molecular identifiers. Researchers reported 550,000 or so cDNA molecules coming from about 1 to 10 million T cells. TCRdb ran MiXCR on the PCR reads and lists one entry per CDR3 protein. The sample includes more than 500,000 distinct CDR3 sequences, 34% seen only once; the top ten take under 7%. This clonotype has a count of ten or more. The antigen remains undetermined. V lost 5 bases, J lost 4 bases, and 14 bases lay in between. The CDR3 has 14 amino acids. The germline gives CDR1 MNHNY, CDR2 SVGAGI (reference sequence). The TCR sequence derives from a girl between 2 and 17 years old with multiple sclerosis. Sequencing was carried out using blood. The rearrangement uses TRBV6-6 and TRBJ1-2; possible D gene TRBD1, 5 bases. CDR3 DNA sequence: TGTGCCAGCAGTCAGCAGGGTGACGGCTATGGCTACACCTTC. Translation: CASSQQGDGYGYTF.